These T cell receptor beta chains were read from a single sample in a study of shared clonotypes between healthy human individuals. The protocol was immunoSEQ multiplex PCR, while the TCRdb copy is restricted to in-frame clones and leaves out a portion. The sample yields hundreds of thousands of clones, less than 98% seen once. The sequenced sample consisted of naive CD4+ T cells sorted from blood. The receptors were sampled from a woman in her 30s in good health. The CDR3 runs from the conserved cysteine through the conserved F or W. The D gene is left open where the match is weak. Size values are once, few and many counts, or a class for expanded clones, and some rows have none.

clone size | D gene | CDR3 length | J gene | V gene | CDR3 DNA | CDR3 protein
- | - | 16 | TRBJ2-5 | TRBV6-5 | TGTGCCAGCAGTTACCATAGGAGGGGGGGGAAAGAGACCCAGTACTTC | CASSYHRRGGKETQYF
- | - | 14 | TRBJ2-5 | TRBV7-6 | TGTGCCAGCAGCTCACCAGGACAAGGAGAGACCCAGTACTTC | CASSSPGQGETQYF
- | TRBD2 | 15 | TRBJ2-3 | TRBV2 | TGTGCCAGCAGTGAAGTAGCGGGAGCCCCAGATACGCAGTATTTT | CASSEVAGAPDTQYF
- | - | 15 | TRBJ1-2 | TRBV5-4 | TGTGCCAGCAGCATACCGACTGACAGCTTCTATGGCTACACCTTC | CASSIPTDSFYGYTF
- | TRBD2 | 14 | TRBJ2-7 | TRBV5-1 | TGCGCCAGCAGCTTGGTGGCGGGAGGGCTCGAGCAGTACTTC | CASSLVAGGLEQYF
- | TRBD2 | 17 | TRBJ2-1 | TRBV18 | TGTGCCAGCTCACACCGGGCTAGCGGGATTCTAAGCAATGAGCAGTTCTTC | CASSHRASGILSNEQFF
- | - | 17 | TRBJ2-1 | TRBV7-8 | TGTGCCAGCAGCTTAGCCAGCGTTGCCCCTAGAGGCAATGAGCAGTTCTTC | CASSLASVAPRGNEQFF
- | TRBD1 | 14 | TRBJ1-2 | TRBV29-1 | TGCAGCGCAATCCACAGGGGGCGCTTCTATGGCTACACCTTC | CSAIHRGRFYGYTF
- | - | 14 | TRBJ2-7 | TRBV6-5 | TGTGCCAGCAGTTACCGGGACCGCGACTACGAGCAGTACTTC | CASSYRDRDYEQYF
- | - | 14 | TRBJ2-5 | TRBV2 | TGTGCCACCGGCCGTGTTAGCAGACAAGAGACCCAGTACTTC | CATGRVSRQETQYF
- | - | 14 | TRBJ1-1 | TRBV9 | TGTGCCAGCAGCGTAGTACACCAGAACACTGAAGCTTTCTTT | CASSVVHQNTEAFF
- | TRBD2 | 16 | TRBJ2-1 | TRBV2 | TGTGCCAGCAGTGAAGGGGGCGGGAGGTATTACAATGAGCAGTTCTTC | CASSEGGGRYYNEQFF
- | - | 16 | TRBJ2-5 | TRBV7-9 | TGTGCCAGCAGCTTAATTATCGCCCCCTCCACGGCGGCCCAGTACTTC | CASSLIIAPSTAAQYF
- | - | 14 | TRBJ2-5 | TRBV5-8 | TGTGCCAGCAGCTTTCGGCCGGACCAAGAGACCCAGTACTTC | CASSFRPDQETQYF
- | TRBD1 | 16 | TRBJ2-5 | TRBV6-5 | TGTGCCAGCAGTTACCCCAATCCGGGACAGGGGGAGACCCAGTACTTC | CASSYPNPGQGETQYF
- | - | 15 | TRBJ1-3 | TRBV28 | TGTGCCAGCAGTCGGACAGCCCTCTCCCTCAACACCATATATTTT | CASSRTALSLNTIYF
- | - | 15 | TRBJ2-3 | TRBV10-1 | TGCGCCAGCAGTGACAGCGGAACGGGAGCAGATACGCAGTATTTT | CASSDSGTGADTQYF
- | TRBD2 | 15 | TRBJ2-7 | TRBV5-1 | TGCGCCAGCAGCCCGACTAGCGGGGCGTCCTACGAGCAGTACTTC | CASSPTSGASYEQYF
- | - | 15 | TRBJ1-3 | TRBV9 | TGTGCCAGCAGCGTAGCCCCGAGCTCTGGAAACACCATATATTTT | CASSVAPSSGNTIYF
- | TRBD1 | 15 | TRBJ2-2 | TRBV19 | TGTGCCAGTAGTGTCCGGGACAGGAACACCGGGGAGCTGTTTTTT | CASSVRDRNTGELFF
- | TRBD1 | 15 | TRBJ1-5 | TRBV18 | TGTGCCAGCTCACCTCGACAGGGTGGCAATCAGCCCCAGCATTTT | CASSPRQGGNQPQHF
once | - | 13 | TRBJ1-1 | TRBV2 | TGTGCCAGCAGTCTGGACATGAACACTGAAGCTTTCTTT | CASSLDMNTEAFF
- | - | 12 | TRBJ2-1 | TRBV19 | TGTGCCAGTAGTAGGGAGTACAATGAGCAGTTCTTC | CASSREYNEQFF
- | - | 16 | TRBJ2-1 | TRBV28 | TGTGCCAGCACAACCTACCGGCGCGGACAATACAATGAGCAGTTCTTC | CASTTYRRGQYNEQFF
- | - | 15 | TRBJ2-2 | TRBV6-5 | TGTGCCAGCAGTTACTGGTCAGGGTTCACCGGGGAGCTGTTTTTT | CASSYWSGFTGELFF
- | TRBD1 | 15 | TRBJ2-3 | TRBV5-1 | TGCGCCAGCAGCGACAGGGGTACTGGGCCAGATACGCAGTATTTT | CASSDRGTGPDTQYF
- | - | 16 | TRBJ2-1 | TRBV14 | TGTGCCAGCAGCCAAGAGGGAGGACCCCGGAGGGGTGAGCAGTTCTTC | CASSQEGGPRRGEQFF
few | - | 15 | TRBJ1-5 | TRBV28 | TGTGCCATCAACCCAGCGGGACCTAGCAATCAGCCCCAGCATTTT | CAINPAGPSNQPQHF
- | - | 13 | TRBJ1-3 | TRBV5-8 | TGTGCCAGCAGCTGGTTTTCTGGAAACACCATATATTTT | CASSWFSGNTIYF
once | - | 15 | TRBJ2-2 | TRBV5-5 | TGTGCCAGCAGCCTGGGGGGAGTAAACACCGGGGAGCTGTTTTTT | CASSLGGVNTGELFF
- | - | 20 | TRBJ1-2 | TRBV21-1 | TGTGCCAGCAGCAAAGCGCCCCTTCAGGGAGTCAGTTGGGACCTGTATGGCTACACCTTC | CASSKAPLQGVSWDLYGYTF
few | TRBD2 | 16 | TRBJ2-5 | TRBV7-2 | TGTGCCAGCAGCTTAGGTGGACTAGCCGGGAGCAAGACCCAGTACTTC | CASSLGGLAGSKTQYF
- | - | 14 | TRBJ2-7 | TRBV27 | TGTGCCAGCAGTCTCACCGGGAAGGAGTGGGAGCAGTACTTC | CASSLTGKEWEQYF
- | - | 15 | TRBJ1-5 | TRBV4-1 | TGCGCCAGCAGCCAAGATCTTTATAGCAATCAGCCCCAGCATTTT | CASSQDLYSNQPQHF
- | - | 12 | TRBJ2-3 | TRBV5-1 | TGCGCCAGCAGCCGGTGGACAGATACGCAGTATTTT | CASSRWTDTQYF
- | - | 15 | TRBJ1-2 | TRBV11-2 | TGTGCCAGCAGCCGGGGGGGAGGGACACTCTATGGCTACACCTTC | CASSRGGGTLYGYTF
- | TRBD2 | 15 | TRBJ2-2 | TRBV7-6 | TGTGCCAGCAGCACGACTAGCGGGAGGACCGGGGAGCTGTTTTTT | CASSTTSGRTGELFF
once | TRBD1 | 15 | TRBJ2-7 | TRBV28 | TGTGCCAGCAGTTTATGGGGACAGGTTGCCCACGAGCAGTACTTC | CASSLWGQVAHEQYF
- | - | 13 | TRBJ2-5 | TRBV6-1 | TGTGCCAGCTGCCCGCGGTATCAAGAGACCCAGTACTTC | CASCPRYQETQYF
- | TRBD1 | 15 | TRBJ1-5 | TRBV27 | TGTGCCAGCACCCCGACAGGGGGTAGGGGTCACCCCCAGCATTTT | CASTPTGGRGHPQHF
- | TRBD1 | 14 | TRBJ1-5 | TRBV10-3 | TGTGCCATCAAGGGGGACAGGCAAAATCAGCCCCAGCATTTT | CAIKGDRQNQPQHF
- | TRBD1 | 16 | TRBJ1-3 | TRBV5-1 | TGCGCCAGCAGCCCCCAGGGACAGGGGGTCGGAAACACCATATATTTT | CASSPQGQGVGNTIYF
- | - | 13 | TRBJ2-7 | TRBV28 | TGTGCCACCTTTGAGGGACCCCGGGACGAGCAGTACTTC | CATFEGPRDEQYF
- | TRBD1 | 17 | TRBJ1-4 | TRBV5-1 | TGCGCCAGCAGCCCTAATTTGGACAGGGTCTTTGGTGAAAAACTGTTTTTT | CASSPNLDRVFGEKLFF
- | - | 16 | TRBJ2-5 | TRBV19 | TGTGCCAGTAGTACGACGGGGGGCAGGGCTCAAGAGACCCAGTACTTC | CASSTTGGRAQETQYF
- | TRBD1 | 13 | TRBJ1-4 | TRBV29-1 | TGCAGCGTACGGACAGGGGGGGATCGAAAACTGTTTTTT | CSVRTGGDRKLFF
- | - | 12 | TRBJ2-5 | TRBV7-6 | TGTGCCAGCAGCTTAGCGGCTGGGACCCAGTACTTC | CASSLAAGTQYF
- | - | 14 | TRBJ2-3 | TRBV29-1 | TGCAGCGTTGAAACAGGGACAAGCACAGATACGCAGTATTTT | CSVETGTSTDTQYF
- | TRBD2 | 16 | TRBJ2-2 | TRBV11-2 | TGTGCCAGCAGCTTAGACAGCGGGGCGAACACCGGGGAGCTGTTTTTT | CASSLDSGANTGELFF
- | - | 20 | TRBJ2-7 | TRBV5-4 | TGTGCCAGCAGGAGGCTTGTGTGTAAGAGACTGGGACGGCAAGCCTACGAGCAGTACTTC | CASRRLVCKRLGRQAYEQYF
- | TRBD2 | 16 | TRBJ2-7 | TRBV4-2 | TGTGCCAGCAGCCAAGAGTCAGCGGGAGGTCTCTACGAGCAGTACTTC | CASSQESAGGLYEQYF
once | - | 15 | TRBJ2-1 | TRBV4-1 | TGCGCCAGCAGCCAACTAAGGACTAACTACAATGAGCAGTTCTTC | CASSQLRTNYNEQFF
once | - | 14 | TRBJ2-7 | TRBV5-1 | TGCGCCAGCAGCCGACGGGACGGAATCTACGAGCAGTACTTC | CASSRRDGIYEQYF
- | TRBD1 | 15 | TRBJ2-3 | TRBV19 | TGTGCCAGTAGTATAACGGGACAGGGGAGTGATACGCAGTATTTT | CASSITGQGSDTQYF
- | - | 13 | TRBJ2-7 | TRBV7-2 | TGTGCCAGCGCTGGAACGGCCCGTTACGAGCAGTACTTC | CASAGTARYEQYF